The sequence of this T cell receptor beta chain was determined in a study of T cell responses to AZD1222 COVID-19 vaccine. Study observations and caveats: Reports say nearly half of spike-specific TCRs go after unmutated variant regions. Donors, mostly white British, included more females; clonal diversity was possibly underestimated. Baseline testing showed seropositivity in only a handful of AZD1222 recipients.

Looked up from germline, CDR1 is SNHLY and CDR2 is FYNNEI. The length of the CDR3 is 14 residues. The V end lost 5 bases, the J end lost 6 bases, and 14 bases lay between the germline ends. In the case of this clone: Its antigen is undetermined.

Sequenced by immunoSEQ multiplex PCR; TCRdb stores in-frame clones only, minus some. The repertoire holds about 270,000 clones, with approximately 94% as singletons. This receptor was taken from an adult who received the AZD1222 COVID-19 vaccine. The source was peripheral blood, collected 28 days after the second AZD1222 dose. V gene TRBV2 combines with J gene TRBJ1-5, with D hard to call. CDR3 nucleotides: TGTGCCAGCAGTTCGGAGAACGCCGGTCAGCCCCAGCATTTT. It translates to CASSSENAGQPQHF.